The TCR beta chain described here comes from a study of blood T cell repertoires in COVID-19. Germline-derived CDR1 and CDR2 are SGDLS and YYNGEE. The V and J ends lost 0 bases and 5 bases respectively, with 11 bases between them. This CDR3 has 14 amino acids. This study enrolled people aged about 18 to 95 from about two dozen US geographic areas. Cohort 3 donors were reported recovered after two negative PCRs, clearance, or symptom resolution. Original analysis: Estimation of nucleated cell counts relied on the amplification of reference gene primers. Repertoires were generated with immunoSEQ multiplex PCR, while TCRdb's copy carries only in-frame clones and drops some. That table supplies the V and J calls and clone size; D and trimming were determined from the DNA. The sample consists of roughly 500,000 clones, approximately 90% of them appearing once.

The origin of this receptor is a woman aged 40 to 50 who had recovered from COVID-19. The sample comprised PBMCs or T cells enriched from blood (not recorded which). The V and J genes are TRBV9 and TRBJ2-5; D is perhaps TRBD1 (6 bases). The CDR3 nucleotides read TGTGCCAGCAGCGTAGACAGGGATCGGGAGACCCAGTACTTC. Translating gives CASSVDRDRETQYF.